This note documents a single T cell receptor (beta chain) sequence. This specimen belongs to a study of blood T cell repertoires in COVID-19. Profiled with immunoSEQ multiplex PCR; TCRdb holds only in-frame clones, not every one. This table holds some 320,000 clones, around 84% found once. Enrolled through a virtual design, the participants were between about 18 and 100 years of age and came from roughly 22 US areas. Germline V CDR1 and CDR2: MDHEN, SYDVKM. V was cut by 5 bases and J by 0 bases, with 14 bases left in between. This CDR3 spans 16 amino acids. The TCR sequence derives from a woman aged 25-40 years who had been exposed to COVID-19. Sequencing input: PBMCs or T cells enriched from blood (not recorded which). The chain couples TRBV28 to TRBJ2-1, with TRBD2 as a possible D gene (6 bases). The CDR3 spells CASSPPGRGSYNEQFF. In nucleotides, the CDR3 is TGTGCCAGCAGTCCTCCTGGGCGGGGCTCCTACAATGAGCAGTTCTTC.